A single sample gave rise to the 32 T cell receptor beta chains below, sequenced in a study of blood T cell repertoires in COVID-19. Repertoires were generated with immunoSEQ multiplex PCR, while TCRdb's copy carries only in-frame clones and drops some. The top ten hold less than 3.5% of the sample, which has some 390,000 clones, about 88% seen once. The sample taken for sequencing was peripheral blood. These receptors all come from a human donor in a cohort sampled during active COVID-19.

The rearrangement uses TRBV19 and TRBJ2-1; the D gene is possibly TRBD2 (5 bases). Trimming cost V 5 bases and J 7 bases, with 21 bases left between them. The CDR3 covers 16 residues. Germline CDR1 reads LNHDA; CDR2 reads SQIVND (reference sequence). This CDR3 reads CASSPREAPGVNEQFF. CDR3 nucleotide sequence: TGTGCCAGTAGTCCCCGAGAGGCCCCCGGGGTTAATGAGCAGTTCTTC.

A few counts support this clone. The chain links TRBV16 to TRBJ1-5; D is perhaps TRBD1 (6 bases). The CDR3 has 15 amino acids. Germline V gives CDR1 KGHSY, CDR2 FQNENV. V was clipped by 2 bases and J by 0 bases, with 8 bases between them. CDR3 sequence: CASSQRGGSNQPQHF. CDR3 nucleotides: TGTGCCAGCAGCCAAAGGGGGGGTAGCAATCAGCCCCAGCATTTT.

The rearrangement links TRBV11-3 to TRBJ2-2, with TRBD2 as a possible D gene (6 bases). Germline V gives CDR1 SGHNT, CDR2 YENEEA. The V end was cut by 1 base, the J end by 6 bases, with 18 bases between. The CDR3 consists of 17 residues. CDR3 sequence: CASSLGAGPGMAGELFF. CDR3 DNA sequence: TGTGCCAGCAGCTTAGGGGCGGGACCGGGAATGGCCGGGGAGCTGTTTTTT.

This chain uses TRBV11-2 with TRBJ2-3, with a tentative D call TRBD2 (5 bases). Looked up from germline, CDR1 is SGHAT and CDR2 is FQNNGV. There are 15 residues in the CDR3. The ends were cut back, 0 bases at V and 0 bases at J, with 7 bases in the middle. CDR3 DNA: TGTGCCAGCAGCTTAGACAGGACTAGCACAGATACGCAGTATTTT. Translating gives CASSLDRTSTDTQYF.

As concerns this clone: This sample includes further DNA sequences coding for the same CDR3. The CDR3 reads CASSPSTGGTDTQYF. In DNA form, the CDR3 reads TGTGCCAGCTCACCATCAACAGGGGGCACAGATACGCAGTATTTT. This chain links TRBV18 with TRBJ2-3; 7 bases map to TRBD1. Germline V gene sequence: CDR1 KGHSH, CDR2 LQKENI. The CDR3 sequence is 15 residues long. J was trimmed by 1 base and V by 2 bases; bases with no gene match: 3.

The chain couples TRBV6-1 to TRBJ2-1, with TRBD2 matching 7 bases. V lost 4 bases to trimming and J lost 1 base; unmatched junction nucleotides: 7. The V gene's germline CDR1 is MNHNS and CDR2 SASEGT. This CDR3 has 16 amino acids. CDR3: CASSGIAGPSYNEQFF. The CDR3 region has the DNA TGTGCCAGCAGTGGAATAGCGGGTCCTTCCTACAATGAGCAGTTCTTC.

The rearrangement uses TRBV6-5 and TRBJ2-7; 8 bases map to TRBD2. The CDR3 covers 16 residues. V lost 2 bases, J lost 0 bases, and 6 bases stayed unmatched. Germline values: CDR1 MNHEY, CDR2 SVGAGI. The CDR3 protein is CASSYGAGGSSYEQYF. The CDR3 DNA sequence: TGTGCCAGCAGTTACGGGGCGGGGGGAAGCTCCTACGAGCAGTACTTC.

In its sample, this clone was seen a few times. This chain links TRBV2 with TRBJ1-1; D remains unclear. V dropped 6 bases and J dropped 4 bases, with 12 bases sitting between them. The V gene's germline CDR1 is SNHLY and CDR2 FYNNEI. The CDR3 spans 13 residues. The CDR3 DNA follows: TGTGCCAGCAGATCACTCCAAGTCACTGAAGCTTTCTTT. The encoded protein is CASRSLQVTEAFF.

Remarks on this clone: Other DNA sequences from this sample encode an identical CDR3 as well. This sequence joins TRBV18 and TRBJ1-1; D is perhaps TRBD1 (5 bases). The CDR3 spans 13 residues. Germline loops: CDR1 KGHSH, CDR2 LQKENI. V shed 6 bases and J shed 1 base, with 9 bases lying between them. For the CDR3, the DNA is TGTGCCAGCTCGTCCGGACAGAACACTGAAGCTTTCTTT. Translation gives CASSSGQNTEAFF.

The chain uses TRBV21-1 and TRBJ1-5; the table's D call, TRBD1, has no DNA check behind it. TRBV21-1 constitutes a pseudogene. The CDR3 sequence is 18 residues long. CDR3 loop: CASIPTGEITMSNQPQHF. The CDR3 DNA reads TGTGCCAGCATCCCGACAGGGGAGATTACAATGAGCAATCAGCCCCAGCATTTT.

This chain uses TRBV5-4 with TRBJ2-3, with a tentative D call TRBD1 (5 bases). This CDR3 region has 13 residues. Per germline, CDR1 SGHNT and CDR2 YYREEE (reference sequence). Trimming shortened V by 9 bases and J by 3 bases, and 14 bases separated the two germline ends. The CDR3 loop is CAIQPQGTDTQYF. The CDR3, as DNA: TGTGCCATCCAACCGCAGGGTACAGATACGCAGTATTTT.

The rearrangement uses TRBV9 and TRBJ2-7; 15 bases map to TRBD2. Germline-derived CDR1 and CDR2 are SGDLS and YYNGEE. The ends lost 3 bases at V and 5 bases at J; junction bases unmatched: 3. The CDR3 extends over 15 amino acids. The CDR3 nucleotides are TGTGCCAGCAGCGACGGGACTAGCGGGAGGAACGAGCAGTACTTC. Protein product: CASSDGTSGRNEQYF.

The chain joins TRBV27 to TRBJ2-7, with D possibly matching TRBD1 (7 bases). Germline-derived CDR1 and CDR2 are MNHEY and SMNVEV (reference sequence). This CDR3 is 14 amino acids long. V was shortened by 2 bases and J by 7 bases, with 15 bases between the two germline ends. In nucleotides, the CDR3 is TGTGCCAGCAGTTTAGTGCAGGGGGGAAATGAGCAGTACTTC. This encodes CASSLVQGGNEQYF.

This clone was seen once. The rearrangement uses TRBV28 and TRBJ2-3, with TRBD2 matching over 12 bases. The germline V gene has CDR1 MDHEN and CDR2 SYDVKM. V shed 5 bases and J 2 bases; nucleotides not matched to a gene: 8. This CDR3 comprises 17 residues. CDR3 residues: CASSPGTSGRNTDTQYF. For the CDR3, the DNA is TGTGCCAGCAGTCCTGGGACTAGCGGGCGAAACACAGATACGCAGTATTTT.

The V and J genes are TRBV7-9 and TRBJ2-1; TRBD1 matches at 9 bases. This CDR3 is 14 amino acids long. In germline, CDR1 is SEHNR, CDR2 FQNEAQ (reference sequence). Germline trimming cut 5 bases from V and 5 bases from J; bases unmatched to any gene: 4. DNA for the CDR3: TGTGCCAGCAGCGGGGACAGGGAAGACAATGAGCAGTTCTTC. Amino acid sequence: CASSGDREDNEQFF.

This rearrangement joins TRBV6-5 to TRBJ1-1; perhaps TRBD1 as D (6 bases). This CDR3 comprises 15 residues. V lost 7 bases, J lost 6 bases, and 21 bases lay in between. CDR1 is MNHEY, CDR2 SVGAGI, per germline. The chain's CDR3 is CASTRSYRVGPEAFF. The CDR3 DNA reads TGTGCCAGCACCCGGAGCTACAGGGTTGGCCCTGAAGCTTTCTTT.

The chain joins TRBV11-2 to TRBJ2-5, with 8 bases lining up with TRBD1. CDR1 is SGHAT, CDR2 FQNNGV, per germline. The CDR3 has 14 amino acids. With 4 bases clipped from V and 3 bases from J, the junction kept 4 bases outside the gene matches. CDR3 in DNA: TGTGCCAGCAGCTCCGAGGACAGGGAAGAGACCCAGTACTTC. Its translation is CASSSEDREETQYF.

This rearrangement joins TRBV5-1 to TRBJ2-3, with 11 bases that match TRBD2. This CDR3 is built from 17 residues. Germline V CDR1 and CDR2: SGHRS, YFSETQ. Trimming at V came to 4 bases and at J to 2 bases, leaving 9 bases not matched to a gene. CDR3 bases: TGCGCCAGCAGCCCACTGGGACTAGCGGAACCCACAGATACGCAGTATTTT. Protein: CASSPLGLAEPTDTQYF.

The V call is TRBV10-3, the J call TRBJ1-6; no reliable D call. Deletions cut 0 bases from V and 7 bases from J, with 13 bases between. Germline V gives CDR1 ENHRY, CDR2 SYGVKD. CDR3 size: 16 residues. The CDR3 DNA is TGTGCCATCAGTGAGTCGCGCGGCGGGCAAAATTCACCCCTCCACTTT. This gives the protein CAISESRGGQNSPLHF.

This clone was counted only a few times. The rearrangement links TRBV10-3 to TRBJ1-5, with 12 bases that match TRBD1. The ends lost 6 bases at V and 7 bases at J; junction bases unmatched: 7. The CDR3 loop spans 15 amino acids. Per germline, CDR1 ENHRY and CDR2 SYGVKD. For the CDR3, the DNA is TGTGCCATCAGCACCGGGACAGGGGGCGGGCAGCCCCAGCATTTT. Protein sequence: CAISTGTGGGQPQHF.

The V gene is TRBV7-9, the J gene TRBJ2-2, with 7 bases fitting TRBD1. The trim removed 4 bases at V and 0 bases at J, leaving 8 bases unmatched. CDR1 is SEHNR and CDR2 is FQNEAQ in the germline V gene (reference sequence). This CDR3 contains 17 residues. CDR3 amino acids: CASSWPLGGPNTGELFF. Here the CDR3 DNA reads TGTGCCAGCAGCTGGCCGTTAGGGGGCCCGAACACCGGGGAGCTGTTTTTT.

This chain connects TRBV6-5 to TRBJ2-2, with a tentative D call TRBD2 (6 bases). The germline gives CDR1 MNHEY, CDR2 SVGAGI. CDR3 length equals 15 residues. V was trimmed by 11 bases and J by 3 bases, leaving 19 bases between them. The CDR3: CALGRRGPYTGELFF. The CDR3 nucleotides read TGTGCCCTCGGGAGAAGAGGGCCGTACACCGGGGAGCTGTTTTTT.

The chain is built from TRBV3-1 (or the pseudogene TRBV3-2) and TRBJ2-1; possible D gene TRBD2, 7 bases. Deletions cut 3 bases from V and 4 bases from J, with 16 bases between. Germline CDR1 is LGHDT and CDR2 is YNNKEL (reference sequence). This CDR3 spans 16 amino acids. In DNA, the CDR3 is TGTGCCAGCAGCCAGCCCTTAGGGGGGGGGTACAATGAGCAGTTCTTC. Translating it yields CASSQPLGGGYNEQFF.

The CDR3 reads CASSITPRTGVSYEQYF. The CDR3 nucleotides are TGTGCCAGTAGTATCACTCCACGGACAGGGGTCTCCTACGAGCAGTACTTC. The chain combines TRBV19 with TRBJ2-7, with 9 nucleotides matching TRBD1. CDR3 length equals 17 residues. Germline V lookup: CDR1 LNHDA, CDR2 SQIVND (reference sequence). V gave up 3 bases and J gave up 0 bases; unmatched junction bases: 9.

This chain uses TRBV27 with TRBJ2-4; TRBD1 agrees at 8 bases. Germline CDR1 and CDR2: MNHEY and SMNVEV (reference sequence). CDR3 length: 20 residues. The trim removed 6 bases at V and 0 bases at J, leaving 19 bases unmatched. The CDR3 DNA reads as TGTGCCAGCAGCCCATCGAGGAGGGACAGGTCCTTCTTAGCCAAAAACATTCAGTACTTC. Translated, it gives CASSPSRRDRSFLAKNIQYF.

V is TRBV2 and J is TRBJ1-3, with D possibly being TRBD1 (5 bases). The CDR3 has 13 amino acids. V shed 8 bases and J shed 5 bases, with 13 bases lying between them. Germline CDR1 is SNHLY and CDR2 is FYNNEI. The CDR3 is CASVGGDRNTIYF. The CDR3 bases are TGTGCCAGCGTGGGGGGGGATCGAAACACCATATATTTT.

The chain has TRBV7-3 and TRBJ2-1; 7 bases agree with TRBD2. Germline values: CDR1 SGHTA, CDR2 FQGTGA. The CDR3 sequence is 15 residues long. V gave up 3 bases and J gave up 6 bases; unmatched junction bases: 8. This CDR3 reads CASSLKHGRINEQFF. The CDR3 bases are TGTGCCAGCAGCTTGAAACACGGGAGGATCAATGAGCAGTTCTTC.

The chain recombines TRBV28 with TRBJ1-5; D perhaps matches TRBD1 (5 bases). This CDR3 spans 14 amino acids. Trimming removed 5 bases at V and 4 bases at J, with 12 bases between. CDR1 is MDHEN and CDR2 is SYDVKM in the germline V gene. CDR3 loop: CASSPGGGNQPQHF. The DNA of the CDR3 is TGTGCCAGCAGTCCGGGGGGAGGGAATCAGCCCCAGCATTTT.

The chain joins TRBV3-1 (or the pseudogene TRBV3-2) to TRBJ2-7; the match to TRBD2 covers 10 bases. Per germline, CDR1 LGHDT and CDR2 YNNKEL (reference sequence). The V segment lost 4 bases and the J segment 2 bases; nucleotides outside the gene matches: 5. The CDR3 has 15 residues. CDR3 sequence: CASSPRLAGAYEQYF. The CDR3 DNA reads as TGTGCCAGCAGCCCCCGGCTAGCGGGAGCCTACGAGCAGTACTTC.

The chain recombines TRBV7-3 with TRBJ1-1; D gene unclear. V lost 1 base and J 8 bases, leaving 11 bases between the germline ends. The CDR3 is made up of 13 amino acids. Germline V CDR1 and CDR2: SGHTA, FQGTGA. The CDR3 spells CASSLRAESEAFF. The CDR3, as DNA: TGTGCCAGCAGCTTAAGGGCAGAAAGCGAAGCTTTCTTT.

J is TRBJ2-6 and V is TRBV6-5; D is uncertain. V was clipped by 10 bases and J by 0 bases, with 10 bases between them. CDR3 length: 14 amino acids. The germline V gene encodes CDR1 MNHEY and CDR2 SVGAGI. The CDR3 loop reads CATWQDSGANVLTF. CDR3 bases: TGTGCCACCTGGCAGGACTCTGGGGCCAACGTCCTGACTTTC.

The CDR3 DNA sequence: TGTGCCTGGAGTCTGAGCGGGGGCTCCTACAATGAGCAGTTCTTC. Translating gives CAWSLSGGSYNEQFF. The chain uses TRBV30 and TRBJ2-1; 8 positions agree with TRBD2. This CDR3 spans 15 amino acids. With 2 bases clipped from V and 0 bases from J, the junction kept 3 bases outside the gene matches. The germline gives CDR1 GTSNPN, CDR2 SVGIG (reference sequence).